This TCR beta chain was identified during a study of blood T cells in healthy people across ages. This clonotype showed up just a few times. Primed by a sample-barcoded 5' primer and a J-beta primer mix, a second PCR proceeded for about 6 to 12 cycles. A single record per CDR3 protein comes from TCRdb applying MiXCR to the 5' RACE reads. The sample shows about 940,000 distinct CDR3 sequences, 40% to 60% of them seen only once. The germline V and J ends were trimmed by 0 bases and 6 bases, with 16 bases remaining between them. Per germline, CDR1 SGHDT and CDR2 YYEEEE. This CDR3 spans 16 amino acids. The sample consisted of blood. The chain has TRBV5-6 and TRBJ2-1, with D perhaps matching TRBD2 (6 bases). The TCR was taken from a man aged 25-40 years in good health. The CDR3 protein is CASSLGPTLGGNEQFF. DNA of the CDR3: TGTGCCAGCAGCTTGGGCCCAACACTCGGGGGCAATGAGCAGTTCTTC.